The clone carrying this T cell receptor (beta chain) turned up a few times. This CDR3 has 13 residues. With 8 bases removed from V and 10 bases from J, the gap between germline ends came to 15 bases. Looked up from germline, CDR1 is MGHDK and CDR2 is SYGVNS. This entry comes from a study of regulatory T cells in long-lasting Graves disease. Time point in this sample: newly diagnosed GD, antithyroid drugs for less than 3 months. After RNA was extracted from PBMCs, the TCR library was made from it. An endocrinology department in Xi'an, China, supplied the patients. The authors built TCR beta libraries using iRepertoire HTBI primers and Arm-PCR of CDR3 regions. MiXCR, applied by TCRdb to the multiplex PCR reads, yields one record per CDR3 protein. The table lists over 450,000 distinct CDR3 sequences, 12% of them singletons. This same sample was also part of a study on T cells in Graves' hyperthyroidism and ophthalmopathy. That source adds: It was considered stable Graves' hyperthyroidism when ophthalmopathy did not progress within 18 months. When the TCR CDR3 underwent first-round RT-PCR, the HTBI primer set was used. Most thyroid clonotypes expanded above 0.001 appeared in blood too.

The sample in question was peripheral blood mononuclear cells (PBMCs), obtained at new diagnosis, from a patient treated with antithyroid drugs. The sequence was collected from a woman aged 30 to 39 with Graves disease. V usage is TRBV25-1 and J usage is TRBJ1-6; no clear D. CDR3 nucleotide sequence: TGTGCCAGCGGGCCTGGAGGGCCCTCACCCCTCCACTTT. It codes for CASGPGGPSPLHF. The variable domain in full, with the rest retrieved from reference TRBV25-1 and TRBJ1-6, is EADIYQTPRYLVIGTGKKITLECSQTMGHDKMYWYQQDPGMELHLIHYSYGVNSTEKGDLSSESTVSRIRTEHFPLTLESARPSHTSQYLCASGPGGPSPLHFGNGTRLTVT.